Listed here are 29 T cell receptor beta chains from one sample, sequenced in a study of response to subunit inactivated influenza vaccine. Using its own MiXCR run on the RT-PCR reads, TCRdb lists one record per CDR3 protein. This sample yields roughly 780,000 distinct CDR3 sequences, of which around 20% are seen a single time; about 11% belongs to the top ten. The sample in question was PBMCs from blood, obtained around 5 days after vaccination. All receptors derive from a man aged 50 to 59 who received an inactivated influenza vaccine.

The chain links TRBV7-2 to TRBJ2-1; TRBD2 matches at 7 bases. This CDR3 is built from 15 residues. V trimming: 2 bases; J trimming: 5 bases; junction bases outside the gene matches: 6. The germline CDR1 and CDR2 sequences are SGHTA and FQGNSA. CDR3 nucleotide sequence: TGTGCCAGCAGCTTAATAGATGGGGGGGACAATGAGCAGTTCTTC. Protein product: CASSLIDGGDNEQFF.

The V gene is TRBV9, the J gene TRBJ1-1; D call uncertain. V lost 0 bases and J lost 6, with 9 bases in between. The germline V gene encodes CDR1 SGDLS and CDR2 YYNGEE. CDR3 length: 13 amino acids. CDR3 nucleotide sequence: TGTGCCAGCAGCGTAGGGGAGGAGTCTGAAGCTTTCTTT. This gives the protein CASSVGEESEAFF.

Many counts were recorded for this clonotype. The chain is built from TRBV12-3 or TRBV12-4 and TRBJ2-3, with 10 bases that match TRBD2. The CDR3 consists of 14 residues. V lost 5 bases and J lost 2; bases outside the gene matches: 1. The CDR3 DNA reads TGTGCCAGCAGTGGACTAGCGGCCACAGATACGCAGTATTTT. It yields the protein CASSGLAATDTQYF.

This clonotype was detected a few times. V usage is TRBV12-3 or TRBV12-4 and J usage is TRBJ2-3; D unclear. The CDR3 is made up of 12 amino acids. The ends were cut back, 8 bases at V and 3 bases at J, with 9 bases in the middle. The CDR3 loop reads CASVPLTDTQYF. The DNA of the CDR3 is TGTGCCAGCGTGCCCCTAACAGATACGCAGTATTTT.

This clonotype was recorded a few times. The V gene is TRBV6-1, the J gene TRBJ2-1; 14 bases match TRBD2. V shed 8 bases, J shed 10 bases, and the junction held 10 bases outside the gene matches. Germline V CDR1 and CDR2: MNHNS, SASEGT. This CDR3 is 15 amino acids long. CDR3: CASGMTSGRAREQFF. CDR3 nucleotide sequence: TGTGCCAGCGGTATGACTAGCGGGAGGGCTCGGGAGCAGTTCTTC.

This sequence joins TRBV5-4 and TRBJ2-1; D gene ambiguous. Trimming shortened V by 3 bases and J by 8 bases, and 12 bases separated the two germline ends. This CDR3 has 13 amino acids. Per the germline V gene, CDR1 is SGHNT and CDR2 is YYREEE (reference sequence). CDR3 DNA: TGTGCCAGCAGCTCCCCTGGTCCCGATGAGCAGTTCTTC. Translated, it gives CASSSPGPDEQFF.

This clonotype was detected only a few times. The V call is TRBV7-2, the J call TRBJ2-5; 8 bases fit TRBD1. Germline CDR1 and CDR2: SGHTA and FQGNSA. The CDR3 loop spans 15 amino acids. J lost 5 bases, V lost 1 base, and 6 bases had no gene match. DNA of the CDR3: TGTGCCAGCAGCTTAGGGCTCAGGGGGCTGGAGACCCAGTACTTC. Translation: CASSLGLRGLETQYF.

This clonotype was detected only a few times. This chain links TRBV6-1 with TRBJ2-7; 12 bases align to TRBD2. Germline-derived CDR1 and CDR2 are MNHNS and SASEGT. The CDR3 contains 13 residues. The V and J ends lost 11 bases and 1 base, in that order; junction bases with no gene match: 3. The CDR3, as DNA: TGTGCCTACGGACTAGCGGGATCCTACGAGCAGTACTTC. Translating gives CAYGLAGSYEQYF.

V and J are TRBV29-1 and TRBJ2-5; a possible D gene is TRBD2 (6 bases). CDR1 SQVTM and CDR2 ANQGSEA come from the germline V gene. This CDR3 region has 16 residues. V gave up 1 base and J gave up 1 base, with 16 bases separating them. CDR3 bases: TGCAGCGTTGAAGGGGGGTGGGGGGACGGCCAAGAGACCCAGTACTTC. Translated: CSVEGGWGDGQETQYF. Looking up the rest from reference TRBV29-1 and TRBJ2-5 gives the full variable domain: SAVISQKPSRDICQRGTSLTIQCQVDSQVTMMFWYRQQPGQSLTLIATANQGSEATYESGFVIDKFPISRPNLTFSTLTVSNMSPEDSSIYLCSVEGGWGDGQETQYFGPGTRLLVL.

This clonotype was picked up a small number of times. The rearrangement uses TRBV29-1 and TRBJ2-5; 7 nucleotides align to TRBD1. V was clipped by 4 bases and J by 5 bases; unmatched bases: 16. This CDR3 is built from 16 residues. Germline V gives CDR1 SQVTM, CDR2 ANQGSEA. CDR3 residues: CSVVGGLEGAGETQYF. CDR3 nucleotides: TGCAGCGTTGTAGGGGGCTTGGAAGGGGCTGGGGAGACCCAGTACTTC. Together with reference TRBV29-1 and TRBJ2-5, the CDR3 gives the full variable domain: SAVISQKPSRDICQRGTSLTIQCQVDSQVTMMFWYRQQPGQSLTLIATANQGSEATYESGFVIDKFPISRPNLTFSTLTVSNMSPEDSSIYLCSVVGGLEGAGETQYFGPGTRLLVL.

The chain employs TRBV6-2 or TRBV6-3 and TRBJ2-1, with 7 nucleotides matching TRBD2. This CDR3 is 15 amino acids long. CDR1 is MNHEY, CDR2 SVGEGT, per germline. With V trimmed by 2 bases and J by 7 bases, 8 bases remained unmatched. DNA of the CDR3: TGTGCCAGCAGTTACGAGGCGGGAGTAGGTAATGAGCAGTTCTTC. The encoded protein is CASSYEAGVGNEQFF.

Here the CDR3 DNA reads TGTGCCAGCAGCCCTCGAGAGGCGGGGCGGCCCGATGAGCAGTTCTTC. It specifies CASSPREAGRPDEQFF. The chain uses TRBV6-1 and TRBJ2-1, with a tentative D call TRBD2 (6 bases). The CDR3 consists of 16 residues. V dropped 6 bases and J dropped 8 bases, with 23 bases sitting between them. CDR1 is MNHNS and CDR2 is SASEGT in the germline V gene.

In this sample, this clonotype turned up a few times. The rearrangement joins TRBV20-1 to TRBJ1-6; D unresolved. From germline, CDR1 is DFQATT and CDR2 SNEGSKA (reference sequence). Trimming stripped 0 bases from V and 6 bases from J, with 9 bases between. CDR3 length equals 14 residues. The CDR3 loop reads CSAREQSINSPLHF. The CDR3 nucleotides read TGCAGTGCTAGAGAGCAGTCAATTAATTCACCCCTCCACTTT.

V and J are TRBV12-3 or TRBV12-4 and TRBJ2-6; TRBD1 agrees at 7 bases. The CDR3 sequence is 15 residues long. The V gene end was trimmed by 6 bases and the J gene end by 0 bases; junction bases not matched to a gene: 2. The CDR3 nucleotides are TGTGCCAGCAGAACAGGGGACTCTGGGGCCAACGTCCTGACTTTC. Encoded protein: CASRTGDSGANVLTF.

This clonotype was picked up a small number of times. V is TRBV12-3 or TRBV12-4 and J is TRBJ1-2; the D is unclear. Trimming stripped 4 bases from V and 8 bases from J, with 17 bases between. This CDR3 contains 14 residues. DNA for the CDR3: TGTGCCAGCAGTTCACAACAGAGGTTGGGGGGCTACACCTTC. As protein: CASSSQQRLGGYTF.

The CDR3 loop reads CASSRTSGRGAYNEQFF. CDR3 in DNA: TGTGCCAGCAGTCGGACTAGCGGGAGGGGTGCCTACAATGAGCAGTTCTTC. The gene calls are TRBV7-3 and TRBJ2-1; 15 positions agree with TRBD2. Germline loops: CDR1 SGHTA, CDR2 FQGTGA. CDR3 length: 17 amino acids. V dropped 6 bases and J dropped 2; count of bases not matched to a gene: 5.

The chain combines TRBV6-6 with TRBJ2-3; D unclear. The CDR3 is 12 amino acids. Germline V CDR1 and CDR2: MNHNY, SVGAGI (reference sequence). Deletions cut 6 bases from V and 5 bases from J, with 9 bases between. CDR3: CASSPRVDTQYF. The CDR3 DNA is TGTGCCAGCAGCCCAAGGGTAGATACGCAGTATTTT.

V is TRBV2 and J is TRBJ2-7; 15 nucleotides line up with TRBD2. V gave up 10 bases and J gave up 4 bases; unmatched junction bases: 8. CDR1 is SNHLY, CDR2 FYNNEI, per germline. CDR3 length: 15 residues. CDR3 sequence: CANREGLAGGYEQYF. The CDR3 nucleotides are TGTGCCAACCGCGAGGGACTAGCGGGAGGTTACGAGCAGTACTTC.

This clonotype has a handful of counts. The chain couples TRBV19 to TRBJ2-1, with TRBD1 matching over 8 bases. CDR3 length equals 17 residues. Germline-derived CDR1 and CDR2 are LNHDA and SQIVND (reference sequence). V dropped 7 bases and J dropped 0; count of bases not matched to a gene: 11. This CDR3 is CASTPDRAAGSYNEQFF. The CDR3, as DNA: TGTGCCAGTACCCCGGACAGGGCAGCTGGCTCCTACAATGAGCAGTTCTTC.

Remarks on this clonotype: Sequence at one end of the junction differs from germline and may be a read error. The rearrangement joins TRBV20-1 to TRBJ2-1; tentative D call: TRBD1 (5 bases). CDR1 is DFQATT and CDR2 is SNEGSKA in the germline V gene (reference sequence). The CDR3 covers 14 residues. CDR3: CSASSRGPYKEQFF. As DNA, the CDR3 is TGCAGTGCTAGTAGTAGGGGCCCCTACAAAGAGCAGTTCTTC.

In this sample, this clonotype turned up many times. The chain is built from TRBV20-1 and TRBJ2-2, with D uncertain. Between the trimmed V and J ends, which lost 4 bases and 0 bases, there was a span of 9 bases. The CDR3 is made up of 14 amino acids. Germline V gives CDR1 DFQATT, CDR2 SNEGSKA (reference sequence). CDR3 in DNA: TGCAGTGCTACCCTAGGCCCGAACACCGGGGAGCTGTTTTTT. This translates into CSATLGPNTGELFF.

The chain couples TRBV28 to TRBJ2-2, with 10 bases that match TRBD2. The CDR3 totals 14 residues. V gave up 4 bases and J gave up 8 bases; unmatched junction bases: 4. Germline lookup yields CDR1 MDHEN and CDR2 SYDVKM. CDR3 sequence reads: CASSSSTSGGELFF. CDR3 in DNA: TGTGCCAGCAGTTCATCGACTAGCGGGGGGGAGCTGTTTTTT.

This clonotype was detected many times. The chain recombines TRBV29-1 with TRBJ2-1, with D unresolved. Germline V gives CDR1 SQVTM, CDR2 ANQGSEA. The CDR3 runs to 11 residues. The V gene lost 2 bases and the J gene lost 4 bases, with 3 bases spanning the gap. The CDR3 coding sequence is TGCAGCGTTGAAACTTACAATGAGCAGTTCTTC. This sequence encodes CSVETYNEQFF.

The V and J genes are TRBV6-1 and TRBJ2-3; TRBD2 agrees at 10 bases. Germline V CDR1 and CDR2: MNHNS, SASEGT. J was trimmed by 4 bases and V by 6 bases; bases with no gene match: 10. CDR3 length: 16 residues. CDR3 in DNA: TGTGCCAGCAGCTCAGTGGGGACTAGCGTTGCAGATACGCAGTATTTT. It encodes CASSSVGTSVADTQYF.

This clonotype appeared a few times. The chain has TRBV5-1 and TRBJ2-7; D gene uncertain. The V end lost 0 bases, the J end lost 0 bases, and 7 bases lay between the germline ends. This CDR3 has 14 residues. Germline CDR1 and CDR2: SGHRS and YFSETQ. CDR3 residues: CASSLDATSYEQYF. DNA for the CDR3: TGCGCCAGCAGCTTGGACGCTACCTCCTACGAGCAGTACTTC.

J is TRBJ2-1 and V is TRBV7-8, with no clear D. V lost 5 bases and J 0 bases, leaving 11 bases between the germline ends. Germline loops: CDR1 SGHVS, CDR2 FQNEAQ. CDR3 length: 15 residues. The CDR3 DNA reads as TGTGCCAGCAGCAACGGGTTGAGCTCCTACAATGAGCAGTTCTTC. Its translation: CASSNGLSSYNEQFF.

Many counts were recorded for this clonotype. The rearrangement links TRBV7-2 to TRBJ2-2; 12 bases are a match to TRBD2. Germline loops: CDR1 SGHTA, CDR2 FQGNSA. The CDR3 loop spans 16 amino acids. V was pared by 5 bases and J by 7 bases, with 8 bases of the junction left unmatched. The CDR3 sequence is CASSASSGRAFGELFF. For the CDR3, the DNA is TGTGCCAGCAGCGCGTCTAGCGGGAGGGCCTTCGGGGAGCTGTTTTTT.

This clonotype was seen a handful of times. J is TRBJ2-1 and V is TRBV20-1; D is possibly TRBD2 (5 bases). Germline V gene lookup returns CDR1 DFQATT and CDR2 SNEGSKA (reference sequence). The germline V and J ends were trimmed by 5 bases and 10 bases, with 21 bases remaining between them. This CDR3 contains 14 residues. As DNA, the CDR3 is TGCAGTGCTGAGGGATACCGGGTACAATGGGAGCAGTTCTTC. It is translated as CSAEGYRVQWEQFF.

This clonotype was detected only a few times. The V gene is TRBV20-1, the J gene TRBJ2-4, with D possibly matching TRBD2 (5 bases). The germline V gene encodes CDR1 DFQATT and CDR2 SNEGSKA (reference sequence). This CDR3 is built from 15 residues. Trimming removed 1 base at V and 3 bases at J, with 13 bases between. The DNA of the CDR3 is TGCAGTGCTAGAGCCCGGGCGGGCGTCAAAAACATTCAGTACTTC. Translation: CSARARAGVKNIQYF.